This record covers a single T cell receptor gamma chain. TCRdb called clones anew from the RT-PCR reads with CATT. The table records approximately 1,500 gamma-chain clones, roughly 18% of them present only once. The CDR3 extends over 12 amino acids. Germline V gene sequence: CDR1 GITISATS, CDR2 ISYDGTV (reference sequence). V dropped 8 bases and J dropped 5; count of bases not matched to a gene: 9. These data originate in a study of gamma-delta T cells after stem cell transplantation. The TCR sequence derives from a human donor. It is not recorded whose cells these are; they may come from a transplant donor. This chain links TRGV9 with TRGJ1 or TRGJ2. The sequencing input was gamma-delta T cells. The CDR3 here is CALLVFNYKKLF. In nucleotides, the CDR3 is TGTGCCTTGTTGGTTTTTAATTATAAGAAACTCTTT.